This is a list of T cell receptor beta chains from one sample in a study of blood T cell repertoires in COVID-19. Sequencing was performed with immunoSEQ multiplex PCR; in TCRdb, only in-frame clones are kept and a portion is missing. The table includes about 480,000 clones, about 85% detected once. The sample was PBMCs or T cells enriched from blood (not recorded which). All receptors come from a woman in her sixties who had recovered from COVID-19. Each CDR3 is given with its conserved first and last residue. D genes are given only for firm matches. The size field is filled for only some rows; it gives once, few, many or a size class.

d_call j_call v_call clone_size cdr3_aa cdr3_nt
- TRBJ1-6 TRBV2 - CASRRQLNSPLHF TGTGCCAGCAGGAGACAGCTTAATTCACCCCTCCACTTT
TRBD1 TRBJ2-7 TRBV25-1 - CASSEWTGTVYEQYF TGTGCCAGCAGTGAATGGACAGGGACGGTCTACGAGCAGTACTTC
- TRBJ2-2 TRBV9 - CASSVGSGPTGELFF TGTGCCAGCAGCGTAGGAAGCGGGCCAACCGGGGAGCTGTTTTTT
TRBD1 TRBJ1-2 TRBV29-1 once CSVESRQGGYTF TGCAGCGTTGAATCCCGACAGGGCGGCTACACCTTC
- TRBJ1-2 TRBV7-2 - CASSVAGGTGYTF TGTGCCAGCAGCGTGGCCGGGGGGACTGGCTACACCTTC
TRBD1 TRBJ2-2 TRBV7-2 few CASSLHGTGNTGELFF TGTGCCAGCAGCTTACATGGGACAGGGAACACCGGGGAGCTGTTTTTT
TRBD1 TRBJ1-2 TRBV6-2/TRBV6-3 - CASSWRDRELNGYTF TGTGCCAGCAGTTGGCGGGACAGGGAATTGAATGGCTACACCTTC
TRBD2 TRBJ2-2 TRBV3-1/TRBV3-2 - CASRKRGADTGELFF TGTGCCAGCAGAAAGCGGGGGGCCGACACCGGGGAGCTGTTTTTT
TRBD2 TRBJ2-5 TRBV7-8 - CASSPRLAGGGTQYF TGTGCCAGCAGCCCCCGACTAGCGGGAGGTGGGACCCAGTACTTC
TRBD1 TRBJ2-3 TRBV2 - CASTNEGQVTDTQYF TGTGCCAGCACCAATGAGGGACAGGTTACAGATACGCAGTATTTT
TRBD2 TRBJ2-2 TRBV5-1 - CASSPSGGPNTGELFF TGCGCCAGCAGCCCAAGCGGGGGGCCGAACACCGGGGAGCTGTTTTTT
- TRBJ1-6 TRBV10-3 - CAISRGEGTNSPLHF TGTGCCATCAGTCGAGGGGAGGGGACCAATTCACCCCTCCACTTT
TRBD1 TRBJ1-4 TRBV19 - CASRDRVSEKLFF TGTGCCAGTAGGGACAGGGTTAGCGAAAAACTGTTTTTT
- TRBJ2-2 TRBV15 - CATSRGFGGQNTGELFF TGTGCCACCAGCAGAGGATTTGGGGGACAGAACACCGGGGAGCTGTTTTTT
TRBD1 TRBJ2-3 TRBV18 - CASSPGQGYLGLLSTDTQYF TGTGCCAGCTCACCGGGACAGGGCTACCTCGGCCTCCTTAGCACAGATACGCAGTATTTT
- TRBJ1-5 TRBV27 - CASSPDRLYSNQPQHF TGTGCCAGCTCCCCCGACAGACTCTATAGCAATCAGCCCCAGCATTTT
- TRBJ1-2 TRBV4-1 - CASSQETRQGSGYTF TGCGCCAGCAGCCAAGAGACTCGGCAGGGGTCCGGCTACACCTTC
- TRBJ2-2 TRBV19 - CASSTPFLTGELFF TGTGCCAGTAGTACCCCCTTTCTCACCGGGGAGCTGTTTTTT
TRBD1 TRBJ2-3 TRBV23-1 - CASAGTGLTDTQYF TGCGCCAGCGCCGGGACAGGCCTCACAGATACGCAGTATTTT
TRBD1 TRBJ1-1 TRBV24-1 - CATSARQGTEAFF TGTGCCACCAGTGCCAGACAGGGGACTGAAGCTTTCTTT
- TRBJ1-6 TRBV9 - CASSEGTSSPLHF TGTGCCAGCAGCGAGGGGACAAGTTCACCCCTCCACTTT
- TRBJ1-1 TRBV15 few CATSRGANTEAFF TGTGCCACCAGCAGGGGCGCGAACACTGAAGCTTTCTTT